Sequencing of this T cell receptor beta chain was carried out in a study of cytomegalovirus exposure and HLA in healthy donors. This clone is a singleton in its sample. Healthy bone marrow donors supplied every sample. This CDR3 has 15 residues. CDR1 and CDR2 from the germline V gene are SEHNR and FQNEAQ (reference sequence). V lost 1 base, J lost 1 base, and 10 bases lay in between. In the PCR, 60 Vbeta and 13 Jbeta primers were used. Profiled with immunoSEQ multiplex PCR; TCRdb holds only in-frame clones, not every one. The repertoire holds 160,000 or so clones, with roughly 88% as singletons. This sequence was found in a woman aged 18-29 years in good health and CMV-seronegative. The chain has TRBV7-9 and TRBJ1-1; D uncertain. The sample taken for sequencing was PBMCs. CDR3 in DNA: TGTGCCAGCAGCTTAGTTAGTACAGAGAACACTGAAGCTTTCTTT. As protein: CASSLVSTENTEAFF.